Below are 25 T cell receptor beta chains sequenced from a single sample in a study of T cell responses to AZD1222 COVID-19 vaccine. The assay was immunoSEQ multiplex PCR, and TCRdb's table has in-frame clones only and misses some. The table includes some 170,000 clones, around 94% detected once. The input for sequencing was peripheral blood, taken 28 days after the second AZD1222 dose. The receptors come from an adult who received the AZD1222 COVID-19 vaccine.

This chain links TRBV13 with TRBJ1-1, with 7 bases lining up with TRBD1. The CDR3 runs to 16 residues. The V gene end was trimmed by 6 bases and the J gene end by 1 base; junction bases not matched to a gene: 11. CDR1 is PRHDT and CDR2 is FYEKMQ in the germline V gene (reference sequence). In DNA form, the CDR3 reads TGTGCCAGCAGACCCGGGACAGCTCAGGGGAACACTGAAGCTTTCTTT. Translated: CASRPGTAQGNTEAFF.

This chain uses TRBV5-5 with TRBJ2-1, with 12 bases aligning to TRBD1. There are 16 residues in the CDR3. V shed 4 bases and J 6 bases; nucleotides not matched to a gene: 8. CDR1 SGHKS and CDR2 YYEKEE come from the germline V gene (reference sequence). CDR3 nucleotide sequence: TGTGCCAGCAGCCGTGAAGGGACAGGGGGCCTCAATGAGCAGTTCTTC. As protein: CASSREGTGGLNEQFF.

The chain couples TRBV28 to TRBJ1-2; D remains unclear. The CDR3 sequence is 13 residues long. The V end was cut by 7 bases, the J end by 2 bases, with 11 bases between. Germline V gene sequence: CDR1 MDHEN, CDR2 SYDVKM. CDR3 nucleotides: TGTGCCAGCACCGTCGGCAACAACTATGGCTACACCTTC. This translates into CASTVGNNYGYTF.

The V and J genes are TRBV28 and TRBJ2-3; no clear D. The CDR3 is 12 residues long. Germline-derived CDR1 and CDR2 are MDHEN and SYDVKM. V gave up 3 bases and J gave up 1 base, with 2 bases separating them. As DNA, the CDR3 is TGTGCCAGCAGTTTCCGCACAGATACGCAGTATTTT. Amino acids: CASSFRTDTQYF.

Note on this clone: The junction departs from germline at one end; a sequencing error may be responsible. The chain joins TRBV10-3 to TRBJ2-1; possible D gene TRBD1, 6 bases. Germline CDR1 reads ENHRY; CDR2 reads SYGVKD. CDR3 size: 12 residues. The CDR3 nucleotides read TGTGCCATCAGTGACAGGGACAACGAGCAGTTCTTC. This gives the protein CAISDRDNEQFF.

This chain joins TRBV10-1 and TRBJ2-6; D is possibly TRBD1 or TRBD2 (5 bases each). This CDR3 region has 16 residues. Germline CDR1 WNHNN, CDR2 SYGVQD (reference sequence). V was cut by 6 bases and J by 1 base, with 13 bases left in between. The CDR3 loop is CASSPPWGSGANVLTF. The CDR3 DNA sequence: TGCGCCAGCAGCCCCCCCTGGGGGTCTGGGGCCAACGTCCTGACTTTC.

The chain is built from TRBV19 and TRBJ2-1; the D is unclear. Germline CDR1 LNHDA, CDR2 SQIVND (reference sequence). The CDR3 is 14 amino acids. The V and J ends lost 6 bases and 6 bases respectively, with 15 bases between them. The CDR3 DNA reads as TGTGCCAGTAGACCTAATGGGCCTGTCAATGAGCAGTTCTTC. Translating it yields CASRPNGPVNEQFF.

This sequence joins TRBV6-4 and TRBJ2-1; the D call may be TRBD1 or TRBD2 (5 bases each). The V gene lost 6 bases and the J gene lost 8 bases, with 17 bases spanning the gap. Germline loops: CDR1 MRHNA, CDR2 SNTAGT. There are 14 residues in the CDR3. The CDR3, as DNA: TGTGCCAGCAGCGGGACCGCGAGGGGTGATGAGCAGTTCTTC. Translating gives CASSGTARGDEQFF.

This chain links TRBV18 with TRBJ1-1; the D gene is possibly TRBD1 (6 bases). Per germline, CDR1 KGHSH and CDR2 LQKENI. V was trimmed by 2 bases and J by 1 base, leaving 8 bases between them. The CDR3 loop spans 14 amino acids. The CDR3 coding sequence is TGTGCCAGCTCACCAAGGGGGGAGAACACTGAAGCTTTCTTT. Translated: CASSPRGENTEAFF.

The V gene is TRBV10-2, the J gene TRBJ2-1; D gene uncertain. This CDR3 contains 14 residues. Trimming took 1 base from V and 3 from J, leaving 7 bases between them. The germline CDR1 and CDR2 sequences are WSHSY and SAAADI. The CDR3 loop is CASSEFLDYNEQFF. The CDR3 DNA reads as TGCGCCAGCAGTGAGTTTCTCGACTACAATGAGCAGTTCTTC.

This chain joins TRBV6-4 and TRBJ1-1; D unresolved. V was shortened by 6 bases and J by 0 bases, with 11 bases between the two germline ends. Germline CDR1 and CDR2: MRHNA and SNTAGT. This CDR3 region has 14 residues. The CDR3 loop is CASRVDGLNTEAFF. CDR3 sequence (DNA): TGTGCCAGCAGGGTGGACGGGTTGAACACTGAAGCTTTCTTT.

This clone was recorded only once. V usage is TRBV4-2 and J usage is TRBJ2-1; D might be TRBD1 or TRBD2, each matching 5 bases. Germline loops: CDR1 LGHNA, CDR2 YNFKEQ. V lost 0 bases and J 1 base, leaving 13 bases between the germline ends. The CDR3 has 17 amino acids. CDR3 region: CASSQEGVLLSYNEQFF. In DNA, the CDR3 is TGTGCCAGCAGCCAAGAGGGGGTCCTACTATCCTACAATGAGCAGTTCTTC.

V usage is TRBV12-3 or TRBV12-4 and J usage is TRBJ1-2; D gene unclear. CDR3 length: 11 amino acids. Trimming removed 3 bases from V and 6 bases from J, with 5 bases in between. CDR3 sequence reads: CASSFRNGYTF. In DNA form, the CDR3 reads TGTGCCAGCAGTTTTAGAAATGGCTACACCTTC.

The chain combines TRBV4-1 with TRBJ2-1, with TRBD2 matching over 7 bases. Germline values: CDR1 MGHRA, CDR2 YSYEKL. With 1 base clipped from V and 4 bases from J, the junction kept 10 bases outside the gene matches. The CDR3 consists of 17 residues. CDR3 sequence: CASSQVAARGIYNEQFF. For the CDR3, the DNA is TGCGCCAGCAGCCAAGTTGCCGCGCGGGGGATATACAATGAGCAGTTCTTC.

The chain joins TRBV27 to TRBJ1-5; 11 bases line up with TRBD1. With V trimmed by 5 bases and J by 0 bases, 6 bases remained unmatched. Looked up from germline, CDR1 is MNHEY and CDR2 is SMNVEV (reference sequence). This CDR3 has 17 residues. The CDR3 loop is CASSDGTGGRSNQPQHF. The CDR3 region has the DNA TGTGCCAGCAGTGACGGGACAGGGGGTCGTAGCAATCAGCCCCAGCATTTT.

V is TRBV6-6 and J is TRBJ2-7, with 9 bases fitting TRBD1. The V gene's germline CDR1 is MNHNY and CDR2 SVGAGI (reference sequence). With 4 bases clipped from V and 1 base from J, the junction kept 5 bases outside the gene matches. The CDR3 is 15 amino acids. CDR3: CASSSLGQGSYEQYF. CDR3 DNA: TGTGCCAGCAGTTCCCTTGGACAGGGGTCCTACGAGCAGTACTTC.

J is TRBJ1-1 and V is TRBV28, with D possibly being TRBD1 (5 bases). V was pared by 2 bases and J by 1 base, with 11 bases between. The length of the CDR3 is 15 residues. The germline V gene encodes CDR1 MDHEN and CDR2 SYDVKM. The CDR3 region is CASSLPGLWNTEAFF. The CDR3 DNA reads as TGTGCCAGCAGTTTACCGGGACTCTGGAACACTGAAGCTTTCTTT.

This clone has more than one count but fewer than ten. V usage is TRBV2 and J usage is TRBJ2-7; D might be TRBD2 (6 bases). The V end was cut by 10 bases, the J end by 0 bases, with 16 bases between. Germline CDR1 is SNHLY and CDR2 is FYNNEI. The CDR3 runs to 14 residues. For the CDR3, the DNA is TGTGCCACCAAGAACCGGGACTCCTCCTACGAGCAGTACTTC. Its protein product is CATKNRDSSYEQYF.

This clone has a single count. The rearrangement uses TRBV18 and TRBJ1-2, with a possible D match to TRBD1 (5 bases). V was shortened by 2 bases and J by 5 bases, with 15 bases between the two germline ends. Germline V gene sequence: CDR1 KGHSH, CDR2 LQKENI. The CDR3 extends over 15 amino acids. The CDR3 region is CASSPSVGGEYGYTF. The DNA for the CDR3 is TGTGCCAGCTCACCATCGGTCGGGGGAGAGTATGGCTACACCTTC.

The chain is built from TRBV7-2 and TRBJ2-1, with TRBD2 matching 10 bases. Germline V gives CDR1 SGHTA, CDR2 FQGNSA. Germline trimming cut 2 bases from V and 5 bases from J; bases unmatched to any gene: 15. The CDR3 covers 19 residues. Here the CDR3 DNA reads TGTGCCAGCAGCTTAAGGGAAGGTTCTCTAGCGGGAGTTCACAATGAGCAGTTCTTC. It codes for CASSLREGSLAGVHNEQFF.

As for this clone: Other DNA sequences in this specimen translate into the identical CDR3. The chain links TRBV28 to TRBJ2-1; no clear D. The germline V gene encodes CDR1 MDHEN and CDR2 SYDVKM. Trimming shortened V by 2 bases and J by 5 bases, and 7 bases separated the two germline ends. This CDR3 is built from 13 residues. The CDR3 DNA reads as TGTGCCAGCAGTTTAAGTAGGAACAATGAGCAGTTCTTC. It encodes CASSLSRNNEQFF.

V gene TRBV14 combines with J gene TRBJ1-6, with TRBD1 matching over 10 bases. The germline CDR1 and CDR2 sequences are SGHDN and FVKESK. The CDR3 runs to 17 residues. V dropped 4 bases and J dropped 7; count of bases not matched to a gene: 10. CDR3 residues: CASSPLTGGAPNSPLHF. DNA for the CDR3: TGTGCCAGCAGCCCCTTGACAGGGGGCGCGCCGAATTCACCCCTCCACTTT.

This chain connects TRBV10-3 to TRBJ1-1; no clear D. The CDR3 is 13 amino acids. CDR1 and CDR2 (germline): ENHRY, SYGVKD. Trimming shortened V by 7 bases and J by 0 bases, and 9 bases separated the two germline ends. The CDR3 nucleotides are TGTGCCATCACTCCGGACCTGAACACTGAAGCTTTCTTT. Amino acid sequence: CAITPDLNTEAFF.

The chain has TRBV3-1 (or the pseudogene TRBV3-2) and TRBJ2-7; possibly TRBD1 or TRBD2 for D (5 bases each). Per germline, CDR1 LGHDT and CDR2 YNNKEL (reference sequence). The CDR3 has 16 residues. V was pared by 4 bases and J by 1 base, with 17 bases between. The CDR3: CASSPGVGTKSYEQYF. The CDR3, as DNA: TGTGCCAGCAGCCCTGGTGTAGGGACCAAATCCTACGAGCAGTACTTC.

This chain joins TRBV18 and TRBJ1-1, with D unclear. Germline lookup yields CDR1 KGHSH and CDR2 LQKENI. CDR3 length equals 13 residues. CDR3 in amino acids: CANTVGRNTEAFF. The CDR3 nucleotides are TGTGCAAACACTGTCGGGCGGAACACTGAAGCTTTCTTT.